Below, 6 T cell receptor beta chains from the same sample are listed, as sequenced in a study of T cells expressing NK-cell markers. TCRdb derives one entry per CDR3 protein from the 5' RACE reads, leaving out DNA. This sample's clone table lists 550,000 to 600,000 distinct CDR3 sequences. The sample consisted of blood T cells: a sorted CD56 or NKG2C T cell subset, CD4+ or CD8+ T cells, or bulk PBMC T cells (not recorded which). The source of these receptors is a man in his late teens or twenties in good health.

The gene calls are TRBV10-3 and TRBJ1-5. This CDR3 has 14 amino acids. Germline V gene lookup returns CDR1 ENHRY and CDR2 SYGVKD. CDR3: CAISAQSRNQPQHF.

The J gene is TRBJ2-3, the V gene TRBV12-3 or TRBV12-4. CDR3 length: 12 residues. CDR3 sequence reads: CASSLTADTQYF.

CDR3 sequence: CASSVRLAGEDNEQFF. The V and J genes are TRBV9 and TRBJ2-1; the D call of TRBD2 rests on TCRdb alone, since no DNA is present to check it. CDR1 and CDR2 from the germline V gene are SGDLS and YYNGEE. The CDR3 totals 16 residues.

This rearrangement joins TRBV20-1 to TRBJ2-5. The CDR3 has 13 amino acids. Per the germline V gene, CDR1 is DFQATT and CDR2 is SNEGSKA (reference sequence). This chain's CDR3 is CSACRTLRETQYF.

The V gene is TRBV12-3 or TRBV12-4, the J gene TRBJ2-7; the TCRdb call, TRBD2, lacks DNA for checking. This CDR3 contains 12 residues. CDR3 region: CASALKKYEQYF.

The chain uses TRBV9 and TRBJ2-6. CDR3 length: 16 amino acids. Looked up from germline, CDR1 is SGDLS and CDR2 is YYNGEE. The CDR3: CASSVVENLGANVLTF.